The rows below give T cell receptor beta chains drawn from one sample of a study of T cell changes during pregnancy in multiple sclerosis. Here immunoSEQ multiplex PCR was the method, and the copy in TCRdb shows in-frame clones only, minus some. This sample has approximately 60,000 clones; 85% to 95% occur once, and the top ten carry about 3%. The sequencing here drew on CD8+ T cells from peripheral blood mononuclear cells, taken in the third trimester of pregnancy. Receptor source: a female donor with multiple sclerosis, enrolled in a pregnancy study. Each CDR3 is given with its conserved first and last residue. The D gene is left open where the match is weak. Only part of the rows carry a size: once, few, many, or a class if the clone is expanded.

v_call	clone_size	cdr3_length	j_call	d_call	cdr3_nt	cdr3_aa
TRBV5-1	-	14	TRBJ2-3	TRBD2	TGCGCCAGCAGCCCGGGACTAGCGCCCGATACGCAGTATTTT	CASSPGLAPDTQYF
TRBV5-1	-	16	TRBJ2-1	TRBD2	TGCGCCAGCAGCTTGACGACTAGCGGAGCCTACAATGAGCAGTTCTTC	CASSLTTSGAYNEQFF
TRBV5-1	-	14	TRBJ1-1	-	TGCGCCAGCAGCTTGGCCAGGATCGACACTGAAGCTTTCTTT	CASSLARIDTEAFF
TRBV27	-	15	TRBJ1-1	-	TGTGCCAGCAGTTTATCGAGGCAGGGCCCCACTGAAGCTTTCTTT	CASSLSRQGPTEAFF
TRBV4-1	-	15	TRBJ2-7	-	TGCGCCAGCAGCCCCATCTGGGCAGGGAATTACGAGCAGTACTTC	CASSPIWAGNYEQYF
TRBV10-1	-	14	TRBJ2-3	TRBD2	TGCGCCAGCAGCCAAGCGGGAAGCACAGATACGCAGTATTTT	CASSQAGSTDTQYF
TRBV7-9	-	14	TRBJ1-5	-	TGTGCCAGCAGCTGGGCAGGGGTCAATCAGCCCCAGCATTTT	CASSWAGVNQPQHF
TRBV5-6	-	17	TRBJ2-4	-	TGTGCCAGCAGCACGTACAGGGGAGGACTGACCAAAAACATTCAGTACTTC	CASSTYRGGLTKNIQYF
TRBV6-5	-	12	TRBJ1-2	-	TGTGCCAGCAGTTACGGGGAAGGGGACTACACCTTC	CASSYGEGDYTF
TRBV29-1	once	13	TRBJ1-5	TRBD1	TGCAGCGCTGGACAGGGGGTTGGTCAGCCCCAGCATTTT	CSAGQGVGQPQHF
TRBV27	-	15	TRBJ1-2	-	TGTGCCAGCAGTTTTCTACAGGGATCAAACGATGGCTACACCTTC	CASSFLQGSNDGYTF
TRBV5-6	-	14	TRBJ2-7	TRBD2	TGTGCCAGCGGGACACTAGCGGGAAGTGTCGAGCAGTACTTC	CASGTLAGSVEQYF
TRBV4-2	-	15	TRBJ2-1	-	TGTGCCAGCAGCCAAGATCTGGCGGGGAACAATGAGCAGTTCTTC	CASSQDLAGNNEQFF
TRBV29-1	-	12	TRBJ1-4	-	TGCAGCGTTCTGGGACTCGGTGAAAAACTGTTTTTT	CSVLGLGEKLFF
TRBV9	-	15	TRBJ1-5	TRBD1	TGTGCCAGCAGCGGAGGGACAGCCTCCAATCAGCCCCAGCATTTT	CASSGGTASNQPQHF
TRBV7-2	-	16	TRBJ2-3	TRBD2	TGTGCCAGCAGCTTAGTCCTAGCGGGACCCACAGATACGCAGTATTTT	CASSLVLAGPTDTQYF
TRBV27	-	17	TRBJ1-4	-	TGTGCCAGCTTTTTCTTCTACCCGATCCCCACTAATGAAAAACTGTTTTTT	CASFFFYPIPTNEKLFF
TRBV6-1	-	15	TRBJ1-1	TRBD1	TGTGCCAGCAGTGACAGGGACAGCGTAGCCACTGAAGCTTTCTTT	CASSDRDSVATEAFF
TRBV27	-	16	TRBJ2-7	-	TGTGCCAGCAGTTTTTCTGGTGAAGGGGGCTCCTACGAGCAGTACTTC	CASSFSGEGGSYEQYF
TRBV5-6	-	12	TRBJ2-2	TRBD2	TGTGCCAGCAGGGGGGGGTCCGGGGAGCTGTTTTTT	CASRGGSGELFF
TRBV9	-	16	TRBJ1-1	-	TGTGCCAGCAGCGCCAGACCACAGGGAGTGAGGGCTGAAGCTTTCTTT	CASSARPQGVRAEAFF
TRBV27	-	13	TRBJ1-5	-	TGTGCCAGCAGTTTAGAGGTAACTCAGCCCCAGCATTTT	CASSLEVTQPQHF
TRBV6-1	-	16	TRBJ2-7	-	TGTGCCAGCAGTGAAGCGGCGCAGGGAAGGTCCTACGAGCAGTACTTC	CASSEAAQGRSYEQYF
TRBV4-2	-	15	TRBJ2-7	-	TGTGCCAGCAGCCAAGGTGACAGTGCGGCCTACGAGCAGTACTTC	CASSQGDSAAYEQYF
TRBV2	-	13	TRBJ1-1	-	TGTGCCAGCAGCGAGGGGGTTTCTCCTGAAGCTTTCTTT	CASSEGVSPEAFF
TRBV19	-	14	TRBJ2-7	TRBD1	TGTGCCAGTAGTTCCGGACAGGGGGCTTTCGAGCAGTACTTC	CASSSGQGAFEQYF
TRBV4-2	-	14	TRBJ1-4	-	TGTGCCAGCAGCTATCAGGTATCTGATGAAAAACTGTTTTTT	CASSYQVSDEKLFF
TRBV9	-	15	TRBJ2-7	-	TGTGCCAGCAGCGTAGGAGTGGGGGACAACTACGAGCAGTACTTC	CASSVGVGDNYEQYF
TRBV4-1	-	15	TRBJ1-4	-	TGCGCCAGCAGCCAAGAGGGGGCAAGCGGTGAAAAACTGTTTTTT	CASSQEGASGEKLFF
TRBV13	-	13	TRBJ2-7	-	TGTGCCAGCAGTTATGGGGCGCTTGACGAGCAGTACTTC	CASSYGALDEQYF
TRBV4-1	-	16	TRBJ2-7	-	TGCGCCAGCAGCCAAGATGGACATACCAACTCCTACGAGCAGTACTTC	CASSQDGHTNSYEQYF
TRBV4-1	-	15	TRBJ1-5	TRBD1	TGCGCCAGCAGCCTAACAGGGGGCGGTGGTCAGCCCCAGCATTTT	CASSLTGGGGQPQHF
TRBV29-1	-	13	TRBJ2-5	-	TGCAGCGTTGGCTCGGCGGGCCCAGAGACCCAGTACTTC	CSVGSAGPETQYF
TRBV7-3	many	14	TRBJ2-1	-	TGTGCCAGCAGCCCAGGCCTGCACCCCAATGAGCAGTTCTTC	CASSPGLHPNEQFF
TRBV7-9	-	13	TRBJ2-1	-	TGTGCCAGCAGATCGACTACATACAATGAGCAGTTCTTC	CASRSTTYNEQFF
TRBV2	-	14	TRBJ2-7	TRBD1	TGTGCCAGCAGGGGGGACAGGCGCTCCTACGAGCAGTACTTC	CASRGDRRSYEQYF
TRBV6-5	-	15	TRBJ2-2	TRBD1	TGTGCCAGCAGTTGGACAGGGGAGAACACCGGGGAGCTGTTTTTT	CASSWTGENTGELFF
TRBV18	-	16	TRBJ2-1	-	TGTGCCAGCTCACGCCTACAGGGAGAAGGGAACAATGAGCAGTTCTTC	CASSRLQGEGNNEQFF
TRBV7-8	-	14	TRBJ2-7	-	TGTGCCAGCAGCGATTACACAGGGTGGTACGAGCAGTACTTC	CASSDYTGWYEQYF
TRBV7-9	-	16	TRBJ1-4	TRBD1	TGTGCCAGCAGCCGCTCGGGGGACAGGGTGGATGAAAAACTGTTTTTT	CASSRSGDRVDEKLFF
TRBV5-4	-	15	TRBJ2-1	TRBD2	TGTGCCAGCAGCCCCCTAGCGGGATCCTACAATGAGCAGTTCTTC	CASSPLAGSYNEQFF
TRBV6-4	few	15	TRBJ2-3	-	TGTGCCAGCACCGAGGGTTCTAGCCCCACAGATACGCAGTATTTT	CASTEGSSPTDTQYF
TRBV5-1	-	15	TRBJ1-1	TRBD1	TGCGCCAGCAGCTTGTCCCAGGGGGCTCAGGCTGAAGCTTTCTTT	CASSLSQGAQAEAFF